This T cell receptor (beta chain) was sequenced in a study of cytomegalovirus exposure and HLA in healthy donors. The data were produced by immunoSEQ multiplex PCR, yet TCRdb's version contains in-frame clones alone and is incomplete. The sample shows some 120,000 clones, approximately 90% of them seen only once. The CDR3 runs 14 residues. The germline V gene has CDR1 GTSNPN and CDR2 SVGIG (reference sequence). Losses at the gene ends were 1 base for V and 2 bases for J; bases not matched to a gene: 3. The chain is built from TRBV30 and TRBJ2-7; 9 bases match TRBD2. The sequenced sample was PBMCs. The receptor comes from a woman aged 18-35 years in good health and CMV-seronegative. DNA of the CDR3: TGTGCCTGGAGTGCGGCTAGCGGGGCCTACGAGCAGTACTTC. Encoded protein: CAWSAASGAYEQYF.